This T cell receptor beta chain was profiled in a study of T cells in Graves' hyperthyroidism and ophthalmopathy. This clonotype was counted a few times. There are 16 residues in the CDR3. CDR1 and CDR2 from the germline V gene are KGHDR and SFDVKD. The trim removed 4 bases at V and 0 bases at J, leaving 2 bases unmatched. Amplified TCR beta CDR3 regions derived from RNA transcripts. Primed by the HTBI set, a first-round RT-PCR was run on the TCR CDR3. TCRdb re-called the multiplex PCR reads with MiXCR, one entry per CDR3 protein. This table has roughly 750,000 distinct CDR3 sequences, roughly 17% appearing once.

The clonotype comes from a man aged 18 to 30 with Graves' hyperthyroidism. The sample consisted of blood. The rearrangement links TRBV24-1 to TRBJ2-1; 10 bases are a match to TRBD2. The CDR3 here is CATSDPSGSSYNEQFF. The CDR3 region has the DNA TGTGCCACCAGTGACCCTAGCGGGAGCTCCTACAATGAGCAGTTCTTC.